Here is one TCR beta chain with its context. As yet, its antigen is unknown. These data are taken from a study of regulatory dendritic cells for organ transplantation. Study-wide context: Regulatory dendritic cells came from monocytes given vitamin D3 and IL-10. Study observations and caveats: Alloreactive memory CD8+ T cell pools varied considerably between individuals. Memory CD8+ T cells were the most oligoclonal; naive cells were highly diverse. Regulatory dendritic cells appeared to expand memory CD8+ clones less than mature ones.

Sorted T cells were CFSE-labeled and cultured 4 to 5 days with allogeneic regulatory or mature dendritic cells at 1:10. Using immunoSEQ multiplex PCR, the repertoire was profiled, and TCRdb retains in-frame clones only, with some absent. The sample lists tens of thousands of clones, around 86% occurring once. The CDR3 is 19 residues long. Germline values: CDR1 SGHDN, CDR2 FVKESK. The V end lost 7 bases, the J end lost 6 bases, and 32 bases lay between the germline ends. Sequenced material: naive CD4+ T cells from blood cultured with dendritic cells. Stated subset: CD45RA+ naive T cells. The chain is built from TRBV14 and TRBJ2-3, with D tentatively TRBD2 (5 bases). This TCR derives from a human donor in good health. DNA of the CDR3: TGTGCCAGCAACACCGCCTCGACTTGGGAAAAACGACGAGGGGATACGCAGTATTTT. This sequence encodes CASNTASTWEKRRGDTQYF. The full variable domain, its missing parts supplied by reference TRBV14 and TRBJ2-3, is EAGVTQFPSHSVIEKGQTVTLRCDPISGHDNLYWYRRVMGKEIKFLLHFVKESKQDESGMPNNRFLAERTGGTYSTLKVQPAELEDSGVYFCASNTASTWEKRRGDTQYFGPGTRLTVL.